Presented here are 15 T cell receptor beta chains from one specimen sequenced in a study of shared clonotypes between healthy human individuals. The repertoire was sequenced with immunoSEQ multiplex PCR; TCRdb's copy has only in-frame clones and lacks some. This sample has about 480,000 clones, with about 75% found just once. What was sequenced was PBMCs. The receptors shown here come from a middle-aged woman in good health. Some clones in this sample may be carry-over from other donors' samples.

The table lists this clone with a count of one. V gene TRBV29-1 combines with J gene TRBJ1-2, with TRBD1 identical over 8 bases. From germline, CDR1 is SQVTM and CDR2 ANQGSEA. V lost 3 bases, J lost 4 bases, and 1 base stayed unmatched. The CDR3 contains 12 residues. CDR3 loop: CSVDGQGYGYTF. In DNA form, the CDR3 reads TGCAGCGTTGATGGACAGGGCTATGGCTACACCTTC.

The V call is TRBV27, the J call TRBJ2-1; TRBD2 agrees at 16 bases. The V and J ends lost 8 bases and 9 bases, in that order; junction bases with no gene match: 4. CDR1 MNHEY and CDR2 SMNVEV come from the germline V gene (reference sequence). The length of the CDR3 is 14 residues. DNA of the CDR3: TGTGCCAGCGGGACTAGCGGGAGGGGGGGTGAGCAGTTCTTC. Residues: CASGTSGRGGEQFF.

The chain combines TRBV5-1 with TRBJ2-1; D possibly corresponds to TRBD2 (5 bases). The germline V gene encodes CDR1 SGHRS and CDR2 YFSETQ. V lost 0 bases and J lost 7, with 20 bases in between. The CDR3 loop spans 17 amino acids. The CDR3 nucleotides read TGCGCCAGCAGCTTGGCCTTAGGGCATCCCTCGGGGAATGAGCAGTTCTTC. Amino acid sequence: CASSLALGHPSGNEQFF.

As for this clone: The same CDR3 is also encoded by other DNA sequences in this sample. V usage is TRBV5-1 and J usage is TRBJ2-3; 8 bases map to TRBD1. V lost 4 bases to trimming and J lost 4 bases; unmatched junction nucleotides: 8. This CDR3 has 15 amino acids. From germline, CDR1 is SGHRS and CDR2 YFSETQ. The CDR3 protein is CASSLQDRVADTQYF. The CDR3 bases are TGCGCCAGCAGCCTCCAGGACAGGGTTGCAGATACGCAGTATTTT.

The rearrangement links TRBV6-6 to TRBJ2-1; TRBD2 matches at 8 bases. The germline gives CDR1 MNHNY, CDR2 SVGAGI (reference sequence). The CDR3 loop spans 16 amino acids. J lost 6 bases, V lost 0 bases, and 7 bases had no gene match. CDR3 loop: CASSYSSSGGRNEQFF. In DNA form, the CDR3 reads TGTGCCAGCAGTTACTCTTCCAGCGGGGGACGCAATGAGCAGTTCTTC.

This sequence joins TRBV7-8 and TRBJ1-1; D gene unclear. The V gene lost 0 bases and the J gene lost 3 bases, with 5 bases spanning the gap. The length of the CDR3 is 13 residues. Germline V gives CDR1 SGHVS, CDR2 FQNEAQ. CDR3 bases: TGTGCCAGCAGCTTAGCTGCGGACACTGAAGCTTTCTTT. Amino acid sequence: CASSLAADTEAFF.

CDR3 sequence: CASSQSRWTQDNEQFF. As DNA, the CDR3 is TGCGCCAGCAGTCAATCTCGGTGGACCCAGGATAATGAGCAGTTCTTC. This sequence joins TRBV23-1 and TRBJ2-1; D is ambiguous. TRBV23-1 is an ORF for which the function is uncertain. The CDR3 runs 16 residues. Between the trimmed V and J ends, which lost 0 bases and 7 bases, there was a span of 16 bases.

V is TRBV5-6 and J is TRBJ2-7, with TRBD2 matching over 9 bases. Germline CDR1 and CDR2: SGHDT and YYEEEE. This CDR3 has 16 amino acids. V trimming: 6 bases; J trimming: 2 bases; junction bases outside the gene matches: 12. The CDR3 reads CASTKRPASGTYEQYF. For the CDR3, the DNA is TGTGCCAGCACTAAACGGCCGGCTAGCGGGACCTACGAGCAGTACTTC. Complete variable domain (other parts from reference TRBV5-6 and TRBJ2-7): DAGVTQSPTHLIKTRGQQVTLRCSPKSGHDTVSWYQQALGQGPQFIFQYYEEEERQRGNFPDRFSGHQFPNYSSELNVNALLLGDSALYLCASTKRPASGTYEQYFGPGTRLTVT.

This chain connects TRBV30 to TRBJ2-2, with TRBD2 identical over 8 bases. CDR1 is GTSNPN and CDR2 is SVGIG in the germline V gene (reference sequence). This CDR3 has 18 amino acids. J was trimmed by 3 bases and V by 0 bases; bases with no gene match: 12. The CDR3 DNA is TGTGCCTGGAGTGTAAGGTTGGGGCTAGCGGGCTACACCGGGGAGCTGTTTTTT. It translates to CAWSVRLGLAGYTGELFF.

This CDR3 reads CASSLLGMSVNQPQHF. In nucleotides, the CDR3 is TGTGCCAGCAGCTTGTTGGGGATGAGTGTCAATCAGCCCCAGCATTTT. V is TRBV5-5 and J is TRBJ1-5; D unclear. Trimming took off 1 base at V and 3 bases at J, with 14 bases between the two ends. CDR1 and CDR2 (germline): SGHKS, YYEKEE (reference sequence). The CDR3 contains 16 residues.

The V gene is TRBV20-1, the J gene TRBJ2-5; D call uncertain. Per germline, CDR1 DFQATT and CDR2 SNEGSKA (reference sequence). This CDR3 has 11 residues. V was clipped by 5 bases and J by 0 bases, with 4 bases between them. CDR3 sequence: CSAGYQETQYF. The CDR3 coding sequence is TGCAGTGCTGGGTACCAAGAGACCCAGTACTTC.

This chain uses TRBV11-2 with TRBJ2-5; D gene unclear. The V end was cut by 6 bases, the J end by 2 bases, with 10 bases between. This CDR3 region has 13 residues. CDR1 and CDR2 (germline): SGHAT, FQNNGV. CDR3 DNA: TGTGCCAGCAGACCCCACCCTCAAGAGACCCAGTACTTC. Translating gives CASRPHPQETQYF.

The table lists this clone with a few counts. The genes are TRBV4-2 and TRBJ2-3, with no clear D. The germline V and J ends were trimmed by 3 bases and 1 base, with 11 bases remaining between them. Germline V gene sequence: CDR1 LGHNA, CDR2 YNFKEQ. This CDR3 has 15 amino acids. The CDR3 region has the DNA TGTGCCAGCAGCCAGGGTATCGGCGGCACAGATACGCAGTATTTT. Translating it yields CASSQGIGGTDTQYF.

The V and J genes are TRBV7-9 and TRBJ2-3, with 9 bases matching TRBD1. The CDR3 runs 14 residues. The germline gives CDR1 SEHNR, CDR2 FQNEAQ (reference sequence). The V segment lost 7 bases and the J segment 6 bases; nucleotides outside the gene matches: 8. The CDR3 spells CASTPDRGEDTQYF. In DNA, the CDR3 is TGTGCCAGCACCCCGGACAGGGGCGAGGATACGCAGTATTTT.

The genes are TRBV7-9 and TRBJ2-1; either TRBD1 or TRBD2 may supply D (5 bases each). The V gene lost 3 bases and the J gene lost 2 bases, with 11 bases spanning the gap. This CDR3 contains 15 residues. CDR1 is SEHNR and CDR2 is FQNEAQ in the germline V gene (reference sequence). The chain's CDR3 is CASSLGRVPYNEQFF. CDR3 sequence (DNA): TGTGCCAGCAGCTTGGGACGGGTTCCCTACAATGAGCAGTTCTTC.